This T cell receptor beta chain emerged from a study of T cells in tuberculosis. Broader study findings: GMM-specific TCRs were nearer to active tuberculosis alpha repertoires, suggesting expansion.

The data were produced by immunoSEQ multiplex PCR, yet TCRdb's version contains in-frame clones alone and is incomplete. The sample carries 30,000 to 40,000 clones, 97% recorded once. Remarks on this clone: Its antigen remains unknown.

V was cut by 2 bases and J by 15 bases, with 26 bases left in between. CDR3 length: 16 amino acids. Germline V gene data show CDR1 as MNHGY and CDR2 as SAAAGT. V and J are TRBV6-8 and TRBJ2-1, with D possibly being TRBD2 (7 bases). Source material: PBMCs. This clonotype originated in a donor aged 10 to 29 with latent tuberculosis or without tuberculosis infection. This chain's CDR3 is CASSYKLGGQPCQLFF. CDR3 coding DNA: TGTGCCAGCAGTTACAAATTGGGGGGGCAGCCCTGTCAGCTGTTCTTC.